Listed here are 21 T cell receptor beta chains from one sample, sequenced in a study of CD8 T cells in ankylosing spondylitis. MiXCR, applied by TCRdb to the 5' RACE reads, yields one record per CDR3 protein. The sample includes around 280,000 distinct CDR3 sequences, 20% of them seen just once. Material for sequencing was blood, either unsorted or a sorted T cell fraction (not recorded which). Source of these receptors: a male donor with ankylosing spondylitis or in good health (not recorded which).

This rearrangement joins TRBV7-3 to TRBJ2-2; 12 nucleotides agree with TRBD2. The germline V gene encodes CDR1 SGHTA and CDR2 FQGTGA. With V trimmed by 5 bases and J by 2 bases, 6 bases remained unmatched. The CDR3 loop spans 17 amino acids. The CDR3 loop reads CASSPASGGANTGELFF. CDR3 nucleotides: TGTGCCAGCAGCCCCGCTAGCGGGGGGGCCAACACCGGGGAGCTGTTTTTT.

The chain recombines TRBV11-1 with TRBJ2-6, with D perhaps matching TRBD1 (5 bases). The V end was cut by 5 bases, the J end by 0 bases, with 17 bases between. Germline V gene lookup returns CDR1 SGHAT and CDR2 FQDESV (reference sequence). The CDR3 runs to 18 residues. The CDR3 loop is CASSKGHAGSSGANVLTF. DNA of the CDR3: TGTGCCAGCAGCAAAGGACATGCAGGCTCCTCTGGGGCCAACGTCCTGACTTTC. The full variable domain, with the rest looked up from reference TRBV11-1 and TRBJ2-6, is EAEVAQSPRYKITEKSQAVAFWCDPISGHATLYWYRQILGQGPELLVQFQDESVVDDSQLPKDRFSAERLKGVDSTLKIQPAELGDSAMYLCASSKGHAGSSGANVLTFGAGSRLTVL.

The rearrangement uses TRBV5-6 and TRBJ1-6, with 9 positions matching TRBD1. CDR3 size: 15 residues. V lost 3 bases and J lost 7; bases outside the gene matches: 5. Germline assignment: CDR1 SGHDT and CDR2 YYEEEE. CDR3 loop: CASSWGTGRNSPLHF. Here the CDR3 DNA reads TGTGCCAGCAGCTGGGGGACAGGGAGGAATTCACCCCTCCACTTT.

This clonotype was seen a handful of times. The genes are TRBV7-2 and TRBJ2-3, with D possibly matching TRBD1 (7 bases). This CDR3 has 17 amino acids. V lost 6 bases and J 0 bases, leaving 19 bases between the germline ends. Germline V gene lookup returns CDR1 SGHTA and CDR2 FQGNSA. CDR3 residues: CASRLAGTASSTDTQYF. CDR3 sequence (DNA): TGTGCCAGCAGACTAGCCGGGACAGCATCTAGCACAGATACGCAGTATTTT. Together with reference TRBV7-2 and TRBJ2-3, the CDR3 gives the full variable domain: GAGVSQSPSNKVTEKGKDVELRCDPISGHTALYWYRQSLGQGLEFLIYFQGNSAPDKSGLPSDRFSAERTGGSVSTLTIQRTQQEDSAVYLCASRLAGTASSTDTQYFGPGTRLTVL.

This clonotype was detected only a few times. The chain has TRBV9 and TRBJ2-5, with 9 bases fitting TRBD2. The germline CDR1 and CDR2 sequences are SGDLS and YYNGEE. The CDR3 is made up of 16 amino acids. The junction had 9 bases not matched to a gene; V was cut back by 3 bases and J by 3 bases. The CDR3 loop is CASSEGSGGQKETQYF. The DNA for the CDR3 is TGTGCCAGCAGCGAGGGGAGCGGGGGGCAAAAAGAGACCCAGTACTTC.

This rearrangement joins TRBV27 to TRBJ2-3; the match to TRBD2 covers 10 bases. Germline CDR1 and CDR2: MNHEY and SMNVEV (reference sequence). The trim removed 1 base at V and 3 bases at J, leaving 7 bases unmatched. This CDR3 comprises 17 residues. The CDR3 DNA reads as TGTGCCAGCAGTTTATTTAGCGGGAGGTTGAGAACAGATACGCAGTATTTT. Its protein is CASSLFSGRLRTDTQYF.

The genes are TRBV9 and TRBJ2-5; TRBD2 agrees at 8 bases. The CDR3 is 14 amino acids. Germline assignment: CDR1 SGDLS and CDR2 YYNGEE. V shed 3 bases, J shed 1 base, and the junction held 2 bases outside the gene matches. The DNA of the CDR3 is TGTGCCAGCAGCGCCGGGACTAGCCAAGAGACCCAGTACTTC. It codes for CASSAGTSQETQYF.

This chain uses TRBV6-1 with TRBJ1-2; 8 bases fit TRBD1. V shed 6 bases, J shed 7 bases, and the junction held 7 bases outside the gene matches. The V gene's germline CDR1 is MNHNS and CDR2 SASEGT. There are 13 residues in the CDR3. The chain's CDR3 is CASRTTGAAGYTF. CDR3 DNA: TGTGCCAGCAGGACGACAGGGGCGGCTGGCTACACCTTC.

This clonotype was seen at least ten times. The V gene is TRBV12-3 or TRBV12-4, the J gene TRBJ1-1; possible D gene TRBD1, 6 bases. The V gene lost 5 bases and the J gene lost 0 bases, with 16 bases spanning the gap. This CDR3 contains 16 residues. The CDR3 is CASSTTQAGVNTEAFF. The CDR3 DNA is TGTGCCAGCAGTACGACCCAGGCAGGGGTGAACACTGAAGCTTTCTTT.

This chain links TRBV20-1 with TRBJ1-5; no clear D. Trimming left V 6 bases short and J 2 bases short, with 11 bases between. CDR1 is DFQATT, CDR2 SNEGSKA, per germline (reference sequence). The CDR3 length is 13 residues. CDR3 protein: CSAPREGNQPQHF. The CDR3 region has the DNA TGCAGTGCCCCGAGGGAGGGCAATCAGCCCCAGCATTTT.

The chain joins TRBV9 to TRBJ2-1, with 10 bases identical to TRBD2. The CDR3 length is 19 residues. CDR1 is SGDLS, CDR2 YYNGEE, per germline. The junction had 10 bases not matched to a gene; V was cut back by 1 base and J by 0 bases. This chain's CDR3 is CASSVQSGVAGGSYNEQFF. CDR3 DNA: TGTGCCAGCAGCGTACAGTCAGGAGTAGCGGGAGGCTCCTACAATGAGCAGTTCTTC.

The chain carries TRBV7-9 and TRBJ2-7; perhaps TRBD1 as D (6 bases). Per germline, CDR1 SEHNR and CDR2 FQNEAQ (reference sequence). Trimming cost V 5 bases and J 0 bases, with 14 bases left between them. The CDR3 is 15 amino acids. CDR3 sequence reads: CASSRTGISSYEQYV. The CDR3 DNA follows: TGTGCCAGCAGCCGAACAGGGATTAGCTCCTACGAGCAGTACGTC.

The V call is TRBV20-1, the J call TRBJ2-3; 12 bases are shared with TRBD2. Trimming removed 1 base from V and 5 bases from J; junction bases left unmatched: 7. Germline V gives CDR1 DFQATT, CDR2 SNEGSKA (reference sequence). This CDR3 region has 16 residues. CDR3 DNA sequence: TGCAGTGCTAGAGGACGAGCGGGACTAGCGGGAGATACGCAGTATTTT. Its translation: CSARGRAGLAGDTQYF.

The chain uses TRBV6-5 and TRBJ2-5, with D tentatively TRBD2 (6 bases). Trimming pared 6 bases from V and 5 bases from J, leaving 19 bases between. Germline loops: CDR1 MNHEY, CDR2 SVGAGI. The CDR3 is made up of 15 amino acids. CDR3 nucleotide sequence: TGTGCCAGCAGCAACTCGAGGGGCCGGGGGGAGACCCAGTACTTC. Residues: CASSNSRGRGETQYF.

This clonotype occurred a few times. Here the CDR3 DNA reads TGTGCCACCGCGAGAGGGGTAGCGGGAGATGAGCAGTTCTTC. As protein: CATARGVAGDEQFF. This sequence joins TRBV24-1 and TRBJ2-1; 9 bases are a match to TRBD2. The CDR3 covers 14 residues. Germline V CDR1 and CDR2: KGHDR, SFDVKD. Germline trimming cut 9 bases from V and 8 bases from J; bases unmatched to any gene: 10.

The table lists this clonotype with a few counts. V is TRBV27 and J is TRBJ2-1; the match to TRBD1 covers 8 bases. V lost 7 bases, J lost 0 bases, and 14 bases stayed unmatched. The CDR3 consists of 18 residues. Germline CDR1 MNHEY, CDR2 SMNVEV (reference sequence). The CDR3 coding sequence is TGTGCCAGCACCCAGACAGGGGCCGTTCCACTCTCCTACAATGAGCAGTTCTTC. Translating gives CASTQTGAVPLSYNEQFF.

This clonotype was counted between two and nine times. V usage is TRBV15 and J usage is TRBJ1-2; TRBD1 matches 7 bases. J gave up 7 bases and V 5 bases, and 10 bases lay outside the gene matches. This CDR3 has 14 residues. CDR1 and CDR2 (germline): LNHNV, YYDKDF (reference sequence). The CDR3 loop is CATSGKGAVGGYTF. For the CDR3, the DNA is TGTGCCACCAGCGGCAAGGGGGCGGTGGGTGGCTACACCTTC.

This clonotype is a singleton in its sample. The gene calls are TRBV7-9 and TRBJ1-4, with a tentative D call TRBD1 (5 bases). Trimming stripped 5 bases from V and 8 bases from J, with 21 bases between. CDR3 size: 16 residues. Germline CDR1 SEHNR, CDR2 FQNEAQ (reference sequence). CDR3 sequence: CASSIRVGGGEEKLFF. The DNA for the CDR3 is TGTGCCAGCAGCATAAGGGTTGGGGGAGGAGAGGAAAAACTGTTTTTT.

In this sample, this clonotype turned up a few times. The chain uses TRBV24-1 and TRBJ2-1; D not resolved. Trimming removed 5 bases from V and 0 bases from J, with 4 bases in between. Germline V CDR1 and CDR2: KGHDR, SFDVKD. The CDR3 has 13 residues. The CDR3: CATSVGSYNEQFF. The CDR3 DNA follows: TGTGCCACCAGTGTGGGCTCCTACAATGAGCAGTTCTTC.

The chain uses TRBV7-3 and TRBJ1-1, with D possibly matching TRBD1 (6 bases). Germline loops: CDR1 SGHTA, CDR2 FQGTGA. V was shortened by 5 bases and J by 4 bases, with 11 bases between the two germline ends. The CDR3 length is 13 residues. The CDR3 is CASSPVRGTEAFF. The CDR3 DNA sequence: TGTGCCAGCAGCCCCGTCAGGGGCACTGAAGCTTTCTTT.

CDR3 protein: CSVLLHGISTDTQYF. CDR3 nucleotides: TGCAGCGTCCTCCTTCATGGGATCAGCACAGATACGCAGTATTTT. The rearrangement links TRBV29-1 to TRBJ2-3; D is unresolved. Trimming took off 6 bases at V and 0 bases at J, with 16 bases between the two ends. The germline CDR1 and CDR2 sequences are SQVTM and ANQGSEA. CDR3 length: 15 residues.